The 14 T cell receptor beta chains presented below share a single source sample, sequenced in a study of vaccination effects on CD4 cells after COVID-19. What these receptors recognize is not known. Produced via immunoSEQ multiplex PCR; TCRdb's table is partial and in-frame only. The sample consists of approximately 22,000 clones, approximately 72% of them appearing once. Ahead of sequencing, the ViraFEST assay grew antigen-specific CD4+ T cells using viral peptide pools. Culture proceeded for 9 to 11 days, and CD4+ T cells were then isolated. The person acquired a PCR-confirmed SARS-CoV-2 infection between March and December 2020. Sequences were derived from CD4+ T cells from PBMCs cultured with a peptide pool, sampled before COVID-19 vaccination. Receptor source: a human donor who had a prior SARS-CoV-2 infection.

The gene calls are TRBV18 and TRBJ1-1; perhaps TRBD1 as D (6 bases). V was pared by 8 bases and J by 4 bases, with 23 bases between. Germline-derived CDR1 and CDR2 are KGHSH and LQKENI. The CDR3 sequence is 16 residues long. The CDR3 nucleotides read TGTGCCAGCGGACAGTCCAGAAATGGATTAGGCACTGAAGCTTTCTTT. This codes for CASGQSRNGLGTEAFF.

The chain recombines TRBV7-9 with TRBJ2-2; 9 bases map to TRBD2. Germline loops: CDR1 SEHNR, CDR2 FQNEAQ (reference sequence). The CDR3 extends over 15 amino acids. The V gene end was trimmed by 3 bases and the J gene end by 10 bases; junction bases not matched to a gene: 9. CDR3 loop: CASSFVRTSVTELFF. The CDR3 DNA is TGTGCCAGCAGCTTCGTTCGGACTAGCGTTACGGAGCTGTTTTTT.

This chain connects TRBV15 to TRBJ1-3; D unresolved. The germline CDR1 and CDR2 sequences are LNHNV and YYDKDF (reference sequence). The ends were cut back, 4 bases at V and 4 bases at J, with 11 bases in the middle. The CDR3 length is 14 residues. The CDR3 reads CATSNSAQGNTIYF. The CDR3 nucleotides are TGTGCCACCAGCAACTCGGCCCAGGGAAACACCATATATTTT.

This CDR3 reads CASSQGLAVYNEQFF. The CDR3, as DNA: TGCGCCAGCAGCCAAGGACTAGCTGTCTACAATGAGCAGTTCTTC. The V gene is TRBV5-1, the J gene TRBJ2-1, with TRBD2 matching 8 bases. From germline, CDR1 is SGHRS and CDR2 YFSETQ. There are 15 residues in the CDR3. V shed 4 bases, J shed 3 bases, and the junction held 6 bases outside the gene matches.

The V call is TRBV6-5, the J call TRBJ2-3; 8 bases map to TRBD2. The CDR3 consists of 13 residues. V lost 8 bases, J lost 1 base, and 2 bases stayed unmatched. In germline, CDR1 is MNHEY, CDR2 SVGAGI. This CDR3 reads CASGGLGTDTQYF. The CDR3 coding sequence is TGTGCCAGCGGGGGACTAGGCACAGATACGCAGTATTTT.

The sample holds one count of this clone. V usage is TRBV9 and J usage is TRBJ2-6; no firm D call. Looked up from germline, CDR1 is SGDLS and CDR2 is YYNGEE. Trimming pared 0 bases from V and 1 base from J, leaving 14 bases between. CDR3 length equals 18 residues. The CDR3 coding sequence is TGTGCCAGCAGCGTAGTTGTCAGGTTTCCTTCTGGGGCCAACGTCCTGACTTTC. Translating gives CASSVVVRFPSGANVLTF. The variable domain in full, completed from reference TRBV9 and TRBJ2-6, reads DSGVTQTPKHLITATGQRVTLRCSPRSGDLSVYWYQQSLDQGLQFLIQYYNGEERAKGNILERFSAQQFPDLHSELNLSSLELGDSALYFCASSVVVRFPSGANVLTFGAGSRLTVL.

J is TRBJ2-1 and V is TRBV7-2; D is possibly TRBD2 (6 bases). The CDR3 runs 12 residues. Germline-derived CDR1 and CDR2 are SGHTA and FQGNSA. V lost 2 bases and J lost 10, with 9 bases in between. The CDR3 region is CASSLTRGEQFF. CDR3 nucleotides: TGTGCCAGCAGCTTAACCCGGGGGGAGCAGTTCTTC. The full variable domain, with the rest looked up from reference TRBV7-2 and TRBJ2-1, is GAGVSQSPSNKVTEKGKDVELRCDPISGHTALYWYRQSLGQGLEFLIYFQGNSAPDKSGLPSDRFSAERTGGSVSTLTIQRTQQEDSAVYLCASSLTRGEQFFGPGTRLTVL.

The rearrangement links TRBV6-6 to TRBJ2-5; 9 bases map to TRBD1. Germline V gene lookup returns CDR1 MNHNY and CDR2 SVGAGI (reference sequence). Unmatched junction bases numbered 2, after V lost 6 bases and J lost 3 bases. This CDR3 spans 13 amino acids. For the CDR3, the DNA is TGTGCCAGCAGCTGGACAGGGGAAGAGACCCAGTACTTC. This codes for CASSWTGEETQYF.

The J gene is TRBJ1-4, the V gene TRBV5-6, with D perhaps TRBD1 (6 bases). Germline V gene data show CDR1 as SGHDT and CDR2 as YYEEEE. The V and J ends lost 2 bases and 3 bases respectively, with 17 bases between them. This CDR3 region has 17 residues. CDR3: CASSFSRGQGPNEKLFF. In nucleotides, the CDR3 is TGTGCCAGCAGCTTCTCTCGGGGCCAGGGGCCTAATGAAAAACTGTTTTTT. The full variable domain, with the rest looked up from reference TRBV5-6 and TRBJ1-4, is DAGVTQSPTHLIKTRGQQVTLRCSPKSGHDTVSWYQQALGQGPQFIFQYYEEEERQRGNFPDRFSGHQFPNYSSELNVNALLLGDSALYLCASSFSRGQGPNEKLFFGSGTQLSVL.

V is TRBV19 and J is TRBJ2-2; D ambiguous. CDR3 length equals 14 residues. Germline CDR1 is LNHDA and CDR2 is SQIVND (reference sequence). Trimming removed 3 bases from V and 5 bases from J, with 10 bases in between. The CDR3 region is CASSIRIHTGELFF. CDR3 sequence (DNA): TGTGCCAGTAGTATCAGGATCCATACCGGGGAGCTGTTTTTT.

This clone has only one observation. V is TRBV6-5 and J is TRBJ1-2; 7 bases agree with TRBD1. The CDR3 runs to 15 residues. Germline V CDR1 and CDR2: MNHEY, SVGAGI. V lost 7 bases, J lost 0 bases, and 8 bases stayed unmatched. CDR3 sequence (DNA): TGTGCCAGCATATCTGGGACAGCCGCTAACTATGGCTACACCTTC. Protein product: CASISGTAANYGYTF.

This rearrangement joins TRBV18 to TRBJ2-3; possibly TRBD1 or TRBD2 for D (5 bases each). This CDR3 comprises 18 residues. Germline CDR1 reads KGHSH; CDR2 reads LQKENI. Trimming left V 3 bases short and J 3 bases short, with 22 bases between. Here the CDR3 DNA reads TGTGCCAGCTCACCCTACGTCTCCGGGACGAGAGAGACAGATACGCAGTATTTT. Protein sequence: CASSPYVSGTRETDTQYF.

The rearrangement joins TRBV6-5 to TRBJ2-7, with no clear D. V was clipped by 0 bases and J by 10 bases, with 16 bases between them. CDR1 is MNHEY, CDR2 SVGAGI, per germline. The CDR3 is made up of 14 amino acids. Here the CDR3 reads CASSYSSPFDHQYF. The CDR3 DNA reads TGTGCCAGCAGTTACTCGAGCCCCTTTGACCATCAGTACTTC.

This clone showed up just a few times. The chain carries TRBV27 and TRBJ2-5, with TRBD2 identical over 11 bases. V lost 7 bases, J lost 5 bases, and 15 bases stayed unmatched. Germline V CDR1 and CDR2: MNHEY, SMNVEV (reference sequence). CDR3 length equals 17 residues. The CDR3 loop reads CASMGSGGAARRETQYF. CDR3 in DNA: TGTGCCAGCATGGGTAGCGGGGGGGCCGCGAGGCGGGAGACCCAGTACTTC.